These 10 T cell receptor beta chains came from one sample sequenced in a study of blood T cell repertoires in COVID-19. Method: immunoSEQ multiplex PCR; TCRdb's copy keeps in-frame clones and lacks some. The sample has roughly 220,000 clones, around 80% seen once. Material: PBMCs or T cells enriched from blood (not recorded which). These receptors were obtained from a man aged 35 to 55 who had recovered from COVID-19.

This chain uses TRBV20-1 with TRBJ2-6; perhaps TRBD2 as D (5 bases). The germline V and J ends were trimmed by 6 bases and 1 base, with 13 bases remaining between them. The CDR3 has 15 residues. The germline V gene encodes CDR1 DFQATT and CDR2 SNEGSKA (reference sequence). CDR3 region: CSASSWTSGANVLTF. The CDR3, as DNA: TGCAGTGCGAGTAGCTGGACTTCTGGGGCCAACGTCCTGACTTTC.

The J gene is TRBJ1-2, the V gene TRBV12-3 or TRBV12-4, with 8 bases aligning to TRBD1. The trim removed 4 bases at V and 8 bases at J, leaving 6 bases unmatched. The CDR3 covers 13 residues. The CDR3 region has the DNA TGTGCCAGCAGTTCCCTCACAGGGGGGGGCTACACCTTC. It specifies CASSSLTGGGYTF.

The CDR3 spells CATGTGKETQYF. The CDR3 DNA follows: TGTGCCACCGGGACAGGGAAAGAGACCCAGTACTTC. The rearrangement joins TRBV24-1 to TRBJ2-5, with 9 bases fitting TRBD1. CDR1 KGHDR and CDR2 SFDVKD come from the germline V gene. The V and J ends lost 9 bases and 3 bases, in that order; junction bases with no gene match: 1. CDR3 length equals 12 residues.

This rearrangement joins TRBV28 to TRBJ2-1; a possible D gene is TRBD1 (5 bases). From germline, CDR1 is MDHEN and CDR2 SYDVKM. V was trimmed by 1 base and J by 3 bases, leaving 13 bases between them. The CDR3 contains 16 residues. The CDR3 is CASSLLDITLYNEQFF. The CDR3 DNA follows: TGTGCCAGCAGTTTATTGGACATAACTCTCTACAATGAGCAGTTCTTC.

The chain has TRBV7-3 and TRBJ2-3; a possible D gene is TRBD2 (6 bases). The CDR3 is made up of 17 amino acids. The ends were cut back, 5 bases at V and 1 base at J, with 19 bases in the middle. Germline V CDR1 and CDR2: SGHTA, FQGTGA. CDR3 residues: CASSAPGAGAGTDTQYF. Written as DNA, the CDR3 is TGTGCCAGCAGCGCCCCCGGAGCGGGCGCGGGCACAGATACGCAGTATTTT.

This rearrangement joins TRBV19 to TRBJ1-5, with TRBD1 identical over 7 bases. J gave up 4 bases and V 8 bases, and 8 bases lay outside the gene matches. The V gene's germline CDR1 is LNHDA and CDR2 SQIVND (reference sequence). The CDR3 length is 14 residues. The CDR3 loop reads CASGRGQVNQPQHF. CDR3 nucleotide sequence: TGTGCCAGTGGGCGTGGACAGGTGAATCAGCCCCAGCATTTT.

The chain carries TRBV7-2 and TRBJ1-5; 7 bases are a match to TRBD1. Germline assignment: CDR1 SGHTA and CDR2 FQGNSA. CDR3 size: 14 residues. Trimming at V came to 3 bases and at J to 5 bases, leaving 4 bases not matched to a gene. The CDR3 coding sequence is TGTGCCAGCAGCTTTAGCCAGGGGGATCAGCCCCAGCATTTT. Translation: CASSFSQGDQPQHF.

The chain recombines TRBV5-4 with TRBJ2-3; tentatively, D is TRBD2 (5 bases). V lost 2 bases and J lost 2, with 12 bases in between. The CDR3 extends over 15 amino acids. Germline loops: CDR1 SGHNT, CDR2 YYREEE (reference sequence). CDR3 residues: CASSFSVSNTDTQYF. CDR3 in DNA: TGTGCCAGCAGCTTTAGCGTTAGTAACACAGATACGCAGTATTTT.

V usage is TRBV7-9 and J usage is TRBJ1-1; TRBD1 matches at 7 bases. CDR1 is SEHNR and CDR2 is FQNEAQ in the germline V gene (reference sequence). CDR3 length: 13 amino acids. V gave up 4 bases and J gave up 7 bases; unmatched junction bases: 6. Written as DNA, the CDR3 is TGTGCCAGCAGCTATTACAGGGGTGGTGAAGCTTTCTTT. Its translation is CASSYYRGGEAFF.

CDR3 region: CASSWGLAGGETQYF. Here the CDR3 DNA reads TGTGCCAGCAGTTGGGGACTAGCGGGAGGAGAGACCCAGTACTTC. The V and J genes are TRBV6-5 and TRBJ2-5; TRBD2 agrees at 15 bases. CDR3 size: 15 residues. Germline values: CDR1 MNHEY, CDR2 SVGAGI. V dropped 4 bases and J dropped 4; count of bases not matched to a gene: 1.